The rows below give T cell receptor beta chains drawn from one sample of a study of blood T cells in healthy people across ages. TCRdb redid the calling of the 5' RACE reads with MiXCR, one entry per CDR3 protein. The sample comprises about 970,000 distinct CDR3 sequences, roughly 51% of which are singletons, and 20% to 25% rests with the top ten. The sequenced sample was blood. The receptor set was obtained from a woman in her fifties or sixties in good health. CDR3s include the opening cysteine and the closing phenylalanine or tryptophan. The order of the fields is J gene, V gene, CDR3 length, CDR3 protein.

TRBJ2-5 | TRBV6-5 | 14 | CASSSPLGIETQYF
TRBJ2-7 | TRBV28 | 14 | CASSPGTGWKEQYF
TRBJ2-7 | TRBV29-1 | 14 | CSVQSGGRSYEQYF
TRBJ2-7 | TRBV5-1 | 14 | CASSYDFYSYEQYF
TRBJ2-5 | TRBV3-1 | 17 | CASSQGISGSGRETQYF
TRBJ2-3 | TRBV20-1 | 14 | CSAPQTGGADTQYF
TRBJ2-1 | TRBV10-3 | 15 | CAISGRQGSWNEQFF
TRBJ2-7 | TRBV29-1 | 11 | CSVGGYYEQYF
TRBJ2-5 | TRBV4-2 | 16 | CASSQDRGSGQETQYF
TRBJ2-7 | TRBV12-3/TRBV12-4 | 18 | CASRAGLAGVGPFYEQYF
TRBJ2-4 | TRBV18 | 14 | CASSSTGDKNIQYF
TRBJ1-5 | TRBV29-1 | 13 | CSVGQGRDQPQHF
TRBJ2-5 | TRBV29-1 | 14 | CSVVGQGTWETQYF
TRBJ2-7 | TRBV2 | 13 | CASSEGKNYEQYF
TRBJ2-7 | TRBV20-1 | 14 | CSASSGSYPYEQYF
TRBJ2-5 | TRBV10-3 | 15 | CTISKRGQRAETQYF
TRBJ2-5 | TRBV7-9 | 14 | CASSGDTRSETQYF
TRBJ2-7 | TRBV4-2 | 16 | CASSQDLGLALYEQYF
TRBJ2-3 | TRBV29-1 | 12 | CSVNQGLGTQYF
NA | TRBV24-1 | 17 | CATSVWGSSGRIDEQYF
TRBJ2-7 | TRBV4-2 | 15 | CASSHRLAGEGEQYF
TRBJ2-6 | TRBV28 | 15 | CASSPQGPGANVLTF
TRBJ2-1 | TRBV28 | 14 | CASTLPNSYNEQFF
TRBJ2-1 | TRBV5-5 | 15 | CASSLTGNSYSEQFF
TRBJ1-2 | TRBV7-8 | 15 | CASSLEVAIGYGYTF
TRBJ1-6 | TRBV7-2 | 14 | CASSRGRGESPLHF
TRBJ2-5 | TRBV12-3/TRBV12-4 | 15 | CASSSLTGIAETQYF
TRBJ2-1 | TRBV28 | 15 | CASSCRRDIYNEQFF
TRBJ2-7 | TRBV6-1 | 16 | CASQNPDRGRSYEQYF
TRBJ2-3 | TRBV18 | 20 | CASSPDLAGGGSTSTDTQYF
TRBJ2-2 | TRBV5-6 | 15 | CATLKAGVNTGELFF
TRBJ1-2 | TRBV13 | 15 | CASSWGDSGPRGYTF
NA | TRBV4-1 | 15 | CASSQQGLADYEQYF
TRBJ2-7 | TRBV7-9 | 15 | CAIQNLLAGVYEQYF
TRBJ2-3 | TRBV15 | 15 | CATSRGWAATDTQYF